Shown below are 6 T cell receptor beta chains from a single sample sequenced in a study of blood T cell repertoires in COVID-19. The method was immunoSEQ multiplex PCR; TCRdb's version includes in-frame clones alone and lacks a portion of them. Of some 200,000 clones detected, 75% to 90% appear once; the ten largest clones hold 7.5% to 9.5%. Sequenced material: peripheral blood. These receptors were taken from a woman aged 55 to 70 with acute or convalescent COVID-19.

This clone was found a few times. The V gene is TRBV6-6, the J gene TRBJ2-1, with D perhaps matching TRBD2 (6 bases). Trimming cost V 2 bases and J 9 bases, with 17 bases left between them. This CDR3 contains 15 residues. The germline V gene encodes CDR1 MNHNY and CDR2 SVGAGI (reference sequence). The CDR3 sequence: CASSYRPSDQSEQFF. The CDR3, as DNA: TGTGCCAGCAGTTACCGTCCTAGCGATCAGAGTGAGCAGTTCTTC.

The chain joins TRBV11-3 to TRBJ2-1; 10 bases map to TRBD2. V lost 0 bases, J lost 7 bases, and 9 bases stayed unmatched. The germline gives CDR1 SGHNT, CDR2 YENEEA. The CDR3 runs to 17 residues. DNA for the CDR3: TGTGCCAGCAGCTTAGATGTCCTAGCGGGAGTTAAAAATGAGCAGTTCTTC. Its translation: CASSLDVLAGVKNEQFF. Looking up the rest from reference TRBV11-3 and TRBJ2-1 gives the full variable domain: EAGVVQSPRYKIIEKKQPVAFWCNPISGHNTLYWYLQNLGQGPELLIRYENEEAVDDSQLPKDRFSAERLKGVDSTLKIQPAELGDSAVYLCASSLDVLAGVKNEQFFGPGTRLTVL.

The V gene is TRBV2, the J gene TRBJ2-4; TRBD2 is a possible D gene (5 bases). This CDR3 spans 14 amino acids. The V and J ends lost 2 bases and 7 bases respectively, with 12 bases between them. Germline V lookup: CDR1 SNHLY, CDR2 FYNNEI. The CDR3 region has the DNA TGTGCCAGCAGTGAATGGGTGGGAGCGAACATTCAGTACTTC. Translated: CASSEWVGANIQYF.

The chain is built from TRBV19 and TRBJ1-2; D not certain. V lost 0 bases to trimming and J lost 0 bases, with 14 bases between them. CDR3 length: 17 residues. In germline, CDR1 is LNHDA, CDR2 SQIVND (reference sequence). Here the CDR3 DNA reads TGTGCCAGTAGTATAGATCGGAGGCAACGAGCTAACTATGGCTACACCTTC. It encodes CASSIDRRQRANYGYTF.

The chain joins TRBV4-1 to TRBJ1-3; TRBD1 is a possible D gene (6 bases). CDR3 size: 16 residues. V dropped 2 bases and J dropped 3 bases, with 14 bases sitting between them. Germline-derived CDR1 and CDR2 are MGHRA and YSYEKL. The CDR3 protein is CASSQFGQQFGNTIYF. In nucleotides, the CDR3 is TGCGCCAGCAGCCAATTTGGACAGCAGTTTGGAAACACCATATATTTT.

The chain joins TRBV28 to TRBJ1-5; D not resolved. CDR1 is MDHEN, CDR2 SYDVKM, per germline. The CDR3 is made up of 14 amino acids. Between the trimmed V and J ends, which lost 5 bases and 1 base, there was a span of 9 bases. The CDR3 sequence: CASSVSGSNQPQHF. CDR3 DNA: TGTGCCAGCAGTGTCTCGGGGAGCAATCAGCCCCAGCATTTT.